The 9 T cell receptor beta chains presented below share a single source sample, sequenced in a study of shared T cell receptors in the human thymus. Here immunoSEQ multiplex PCR was the method, and the copy in TCRdb shows in-frame clones only, minus some. Among 600,000 or so clones listed, 87% were seen once. The same sample was also used in a study of human thymus T cells.

What was sequenced was thymocytes. These receptors were taken from a boy less than two years old with a congenital heart defect.

The chain employs TRBV4-1 and TRBJ1-5, with D tentatively TRBD1 (5 bases). The CDR3 runs 16 residues. Germline values: CDR1 MGHRA, CDR2 YSYEKL. V lost 3 bases, J lost 0 bases, and 12 bases lay in between. The CDR3 protein is CASSQGLPNSNQPQHF. The CDR3 DNA follows: TGCGCCAGCAGCCAGGGACTCCCGAATAGCAATCAGCCCCAGCATTTT.

The chain has TRBV5-1 and TRBJ1-3; 7 nucleotides agree with TRBD1. This CDR3 is built from 19 residues. CDR1 is SGHRS and CDR2 is YFSETQ in the germline V gene. The V segment lost 3 bases and the J segment 0 bases; nucleotides outside the gene matches: 15. In nucleotides, the CDR3 is TGCGCCAGCAGCTCCAGGCGATCCGACAGGGAGGACTCTGGAAACACCATATATTTT. Amino acid sequence: CASSSRRSDREDSGNTIYF.

This chain links TRBV27 with TRBJ2-1, with TRBD2 identical over 8 bases. V shed 6 bases and J 0 bases; nucleotides not matched to a gene: 1. The CDR3 sequence is 14 residues long. Germline CDR1 and CDR2: MNHEY and SMNVEV (reference sequence). The CDR3: CASRSGSSYNEQFF. The CDR3, as DNA: TGTGCCAGCAGAAGCGGGAGCTCCTACAATGAGCAGTTCTTC.

J is TRBJ2-1 and V is TRBV12-5; D perhaps matches TRBD2 (6 bases). Trimming removed 6 bases at V and 14 bases at J, with 20 bases between. The CDR3 loop spans 13 amino acids. The germline gives CDR1 LGHNT, CDR2 FRNRAP. CDR3 region: CASGHPECRGKFF. The CDR3 DNA sequence: TGTGCTAGTGGGCACCCGGAGTGCCGGGGGAAGTTCTTC. Complete variable domain (other parts from reference TRBV12-5 and TRBJ2-1): DARVTQTPRHKVTEMGQEVTMRCQPILGHNTVFWYRQTMMQGLELLAYFRNRAPLDDSGMPKDRFSAEMPDATLATLKIQPSEPRDSAVYFCASGHPECRGKFFGPGTRLTVL.

The chain has TRBV18 and TRBJ2-7; 7 bases map to TRBD1. Germline V lookup: CDR1 KGHSH, CDR2 LQKENI. Germline trimming cut 4 bases from V and 2 bases from J; bases unmatched to any gene: 11. This CDR3 has 16 amino acids. DNA of the CDR3: TGTGCCAGCTCACTTCACCCGACAGGGTCTGCCTACGAGCAGTACTTC. Its translation: CASSLHPTGSAYEQYF.

In its sample, this clone was seen once. This chain connects TRBV18 to TRBJ2-7; 10 bases agree with TRBD1. From germline, CDR1 is KGHSH and CDR2 LQKENI. The length of the CDR3 is 15 residues. Trimming at V came to 2 bases and at J to 5 bases, leaving 6 bases not matched to a gene. The CDR3 sequence: CASSPAGTGDNEQYF. The CDR3 bases are TGTGCCAGCTCACCAGCCGGGACAGGGGACAACGAGCAGTACTTC.

The V call is TRBV10-3, the J call TRBJ1-2; 7 positions agree with TRBD1. Germline assignment: CDR1 ENHRY and CDR2 SYGVKD. Trimming cost V 4 bases and J 2 bases; bases outside gene matches: 4. The length of the CDR3 is 14 residues. This CDR3 reads CAISGTTGNYGYTF. CDR3 nucleotide sequence: TGTGCCATCAGTGGGACGACAGGGAACTATGGCTACACCTTC.

CDR3 residues: CASSGTGTGGITDTQYF. The CDR3 DNA is TGTGCCAGCAGCGGAACCGGGACAGGGGGTATCACAGATACGCAGTATTTT. The V gene is TRBV5-4, the J gene TRBJ2-3; 11 nucleotides line up with TRBD1. The CDR3 spans 17 residues. With V trimmed by 4 bases and J by 2 bases, 9 bases remained unmatched. Germline lookup yields CDR1 SGHNT and CDR2 YYREEE (reference sequence).

The chain employs TRBV27 and TRBJ1-6, with D possibly matching TRBD1 (5 bases). This CDR3 spans 14 amino acids. The germline gives CDR1 MNHEY, CDR2 SMNVEV (reference sequence). V shed 5 bases and J shed 9 bases, with 14 bases lying between them. CDR3 coding DNA: TGTGCCAGCAGTCCCAGGGATTCGGGTTCACCCCTCCACTTT. Translating it yields CASSPRDSGSPLHF.